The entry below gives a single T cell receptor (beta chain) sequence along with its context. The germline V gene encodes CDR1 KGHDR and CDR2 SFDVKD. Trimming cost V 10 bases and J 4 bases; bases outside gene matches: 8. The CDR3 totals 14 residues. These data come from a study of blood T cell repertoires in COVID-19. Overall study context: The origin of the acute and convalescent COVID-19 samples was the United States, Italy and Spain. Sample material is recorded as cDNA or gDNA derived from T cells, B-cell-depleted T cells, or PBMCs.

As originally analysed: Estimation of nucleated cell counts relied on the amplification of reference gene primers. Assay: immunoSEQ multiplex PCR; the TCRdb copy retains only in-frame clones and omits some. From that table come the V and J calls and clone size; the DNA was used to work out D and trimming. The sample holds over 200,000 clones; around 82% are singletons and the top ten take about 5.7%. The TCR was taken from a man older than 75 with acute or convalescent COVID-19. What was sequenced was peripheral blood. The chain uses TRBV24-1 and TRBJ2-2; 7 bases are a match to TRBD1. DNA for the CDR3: TGTGCCACGACCGGGACAGATGCCACCGGGGAGCTGTTTTTT. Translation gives CATTGTDATGELFF.